Included here is one TCR beta chain sequence, with context. Generated by immunoSEQ multiplex PCR, the TCRdb table keeps only in-frame clones and is missing some. The table lists 150,000 to 200,000 clones, roughly 94% of them singletons. This specimen comes from a study of T cell responses to AZD1222 COVID-19 vaccine. The V gene's germline CDR1 is MNHNY and CDR2 SVGAGI (reference sequence). This CDR3 has 15 amino acids. V lost 4 bases to trimming and J lost 1 base; unmatched junction nucleotides: 5. Here the sequenced sample was peripheral blood, taken 28 days after the second AZD1222 dose. This receptor was obtained from an adult who received the AZD1222 COVID-19 vaccine. The rearrangement uses TRBV6-6 and TRBJ1-2, with TRBD1 matching 8 bases. The DNA of the CDR3 is TGTGCCAGCAGTTCTCAGGGGGCCCTTAACTATGGCTACACCTTC. Protein: CASSSQGALNYGYTF.